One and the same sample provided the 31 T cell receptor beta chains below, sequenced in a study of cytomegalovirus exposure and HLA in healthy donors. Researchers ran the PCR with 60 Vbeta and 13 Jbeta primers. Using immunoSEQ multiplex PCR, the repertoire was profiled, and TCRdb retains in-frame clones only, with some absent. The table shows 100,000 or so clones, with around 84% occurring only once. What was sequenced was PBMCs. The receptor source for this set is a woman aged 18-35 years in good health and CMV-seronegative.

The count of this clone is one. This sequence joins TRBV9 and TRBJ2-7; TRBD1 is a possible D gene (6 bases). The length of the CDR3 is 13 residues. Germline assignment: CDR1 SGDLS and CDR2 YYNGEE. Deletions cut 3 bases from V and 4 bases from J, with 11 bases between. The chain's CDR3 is CASSAGTLYEQYF. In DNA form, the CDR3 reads TGTGCCAGCAGCGCCGGGACACTTTACGAGCAGTACTTC.

In DNA form, the CDR3 reads TGTGCCAGCAGTGGGACAGCCTATGGCTACACCTTC. Translated, it gives CASSGTAYGYTF. J is TRBJ1-2 and V is TRBV2; D might be TRBD1 (6 bases). This CDR3 region has 12 residues. Per germline, CDR1 SNHLY and CDR2 FYNNEI. V lost 4 bases and J lost 4, with 7 bases in between.

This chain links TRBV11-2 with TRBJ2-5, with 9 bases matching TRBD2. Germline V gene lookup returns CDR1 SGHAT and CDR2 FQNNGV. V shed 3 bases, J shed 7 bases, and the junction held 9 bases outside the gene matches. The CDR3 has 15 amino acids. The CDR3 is CASSFRREGPGTQYF. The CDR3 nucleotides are TGTGCCAGCAGCTTTCGGCGGGAGGGCCCCGGGACCCAGTACTTC.

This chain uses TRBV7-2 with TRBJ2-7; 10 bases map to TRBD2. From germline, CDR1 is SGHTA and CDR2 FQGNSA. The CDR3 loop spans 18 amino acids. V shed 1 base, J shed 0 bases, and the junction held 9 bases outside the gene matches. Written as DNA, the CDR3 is TGTGCCAGCAGCTTAGTGGATAGCGGGGGGTTCCTCTCCTACGAGCAGTACTTC. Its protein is CASSLVDSGGFLSYEQYF.

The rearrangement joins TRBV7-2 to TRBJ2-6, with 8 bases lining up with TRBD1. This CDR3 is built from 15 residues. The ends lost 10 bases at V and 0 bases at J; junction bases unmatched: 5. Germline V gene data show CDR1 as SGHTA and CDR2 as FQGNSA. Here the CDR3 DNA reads TGTGCCACCCCAGGGGGCCTCTCTGGGGCCAACGTCCTGACTTTC. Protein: CATPGGLSGANVLTF. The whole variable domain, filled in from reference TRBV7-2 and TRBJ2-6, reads GAGVSQSPSNKVTEKGKDVELRCDPISGHTALYWYRQSLGQGLEFLIYFQGNSAPDKSGLPSDRFSAERTGGSVSTLTIQRTQQEDSAVYLCATPGGLSGANVLTFGAGSRLTVL.

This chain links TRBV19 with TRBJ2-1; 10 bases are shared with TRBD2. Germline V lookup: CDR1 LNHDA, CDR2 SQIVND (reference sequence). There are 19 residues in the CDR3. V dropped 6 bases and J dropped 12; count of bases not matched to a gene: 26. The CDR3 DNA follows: TGTGCCAGTAGCGTCGGGACCTTTGGACTAGCGGAGTTGGGCCTTCGGCAGTTCTTC. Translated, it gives CASSVGTFGLAELGLRQFF.

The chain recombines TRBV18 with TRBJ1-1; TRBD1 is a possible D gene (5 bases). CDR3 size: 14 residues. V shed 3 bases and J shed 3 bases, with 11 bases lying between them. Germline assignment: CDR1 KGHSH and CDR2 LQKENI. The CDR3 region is CASSPTREDTEAFF. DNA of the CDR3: TGTGCCAGCTCACCTACCAGGGAAGACACTGAAGCTTTCTTT.

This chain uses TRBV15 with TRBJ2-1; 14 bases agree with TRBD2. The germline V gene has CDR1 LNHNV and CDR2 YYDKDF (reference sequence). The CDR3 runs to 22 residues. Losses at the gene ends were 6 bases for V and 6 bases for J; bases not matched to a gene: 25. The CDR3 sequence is CATSMTGEAGTSGRGALNEQFF. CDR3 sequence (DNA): TGTGCCACCAGTATGACAGGGGAAGCCGGGACTAGCGGGAGAGGAGCCCTCAATGAGCAGTTCTTC.

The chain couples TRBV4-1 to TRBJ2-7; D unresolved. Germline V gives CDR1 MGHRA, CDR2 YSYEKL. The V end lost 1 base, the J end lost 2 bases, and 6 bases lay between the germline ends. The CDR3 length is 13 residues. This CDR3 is CASSQVGPYEQYF. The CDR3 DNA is TGCGCCAGCAGCCAAGTCGGTCCCTACGAGCAGTACTTC.

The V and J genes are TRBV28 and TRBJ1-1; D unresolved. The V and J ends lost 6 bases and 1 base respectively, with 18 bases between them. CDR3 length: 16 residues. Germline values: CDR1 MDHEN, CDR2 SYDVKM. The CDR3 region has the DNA TGTGCCAGCAGCCGACTCCTTTTTACCCAGAACACTGAAGCTTTCTTT. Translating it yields CASSRLLFTQNTEAFF.

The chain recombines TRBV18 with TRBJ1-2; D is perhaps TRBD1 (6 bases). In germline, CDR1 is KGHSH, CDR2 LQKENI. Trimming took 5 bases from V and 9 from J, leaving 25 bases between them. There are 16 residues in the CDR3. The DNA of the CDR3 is TGTGCCAGCTCAACGGACACAGGGTCTCGTTTAGTCAGCTACACCTTC. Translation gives CASSTDTGSRLVSYTF.

CDR3 nucleotides: TGTGCCAGCAGCTTAGTAGTGCGGGATCTAGATACGCAGTATTTT. It yields the protein CASSLVVRDLDTQYF. This chain connects TRBV7-2 to TRBJ2-3, with D possibly TRBD2 on 6 matching bases. Trimming removed 1 base at V and 5 bases at J, with 13 bases between. CDR1 is SGHTA, CDR2 FQGNSA, per germline. The length of the CDR3 is 15 residues.

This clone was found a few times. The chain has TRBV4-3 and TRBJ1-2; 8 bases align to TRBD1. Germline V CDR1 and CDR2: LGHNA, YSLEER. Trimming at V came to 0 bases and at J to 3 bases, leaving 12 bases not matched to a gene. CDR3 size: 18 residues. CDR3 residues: CASSQEGGRGREDYGYTF. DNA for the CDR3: TGCGCCAGCAGCCAAGAAGGAGGCAGGGGGCGCGAGGACTATGGCTACACCTTC.

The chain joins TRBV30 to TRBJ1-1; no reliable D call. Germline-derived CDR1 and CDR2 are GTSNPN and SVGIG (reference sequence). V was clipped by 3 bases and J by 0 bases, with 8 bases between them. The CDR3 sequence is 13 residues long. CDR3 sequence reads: CAWRRAVNTEAFF. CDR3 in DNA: TGTGCCTGGAGGCGAGCGGTGAACACTGAAGCTTTCTTT. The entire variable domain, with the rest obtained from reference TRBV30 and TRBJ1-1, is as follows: SQTIHQWPATLVQPVGSPLSLECTVEGTSNPNLYWYRQAAGRGLQLLFYSVGIGQISSEVPQNLSASRPQDRQFILSSKKLLLSDSGFYLCAWRRAVNTEAFFGQGTRLTVV.

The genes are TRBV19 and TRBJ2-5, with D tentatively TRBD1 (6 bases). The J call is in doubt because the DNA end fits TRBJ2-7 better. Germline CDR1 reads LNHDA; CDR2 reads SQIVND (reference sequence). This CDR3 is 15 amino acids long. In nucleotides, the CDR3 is TGTGCCAGTAGTACGCTTCTGGGGACAAACTACGAGCAGTACTTC. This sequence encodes CASSTLLGTNYEQYF.

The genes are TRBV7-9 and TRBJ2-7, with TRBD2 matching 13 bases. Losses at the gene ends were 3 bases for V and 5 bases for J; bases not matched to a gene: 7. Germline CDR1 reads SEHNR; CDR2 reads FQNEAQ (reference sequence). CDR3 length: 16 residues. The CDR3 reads CASSFNAGLAGDEQYF. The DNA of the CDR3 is TGTGCCAGCAGCTTTAACGCCGGACTAGCGGGAGACGAGCAGTACTTC.

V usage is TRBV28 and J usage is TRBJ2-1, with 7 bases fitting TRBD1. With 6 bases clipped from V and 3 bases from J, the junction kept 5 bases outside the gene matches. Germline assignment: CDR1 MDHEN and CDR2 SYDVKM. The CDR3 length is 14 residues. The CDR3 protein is CASSRDSNYNEQFF. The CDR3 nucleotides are TGTGCCAGCAGCAGGGACAGCAACTACAATGAGCAGTTCTTC.

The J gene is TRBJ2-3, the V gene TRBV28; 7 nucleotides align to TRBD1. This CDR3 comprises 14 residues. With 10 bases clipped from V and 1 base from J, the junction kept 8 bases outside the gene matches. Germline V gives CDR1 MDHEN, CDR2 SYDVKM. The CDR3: CATRPTGRTDTQYF. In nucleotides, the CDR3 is TGTGCCACCCGACCGACAGGGCGCACAGATACGCAGTATTTT.

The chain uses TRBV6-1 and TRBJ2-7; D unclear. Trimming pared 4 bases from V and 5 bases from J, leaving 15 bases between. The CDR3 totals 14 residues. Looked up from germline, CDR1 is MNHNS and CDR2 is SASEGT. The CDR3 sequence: CASSGPPSGDEQYF. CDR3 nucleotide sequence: TGTGCCAGCAGTGGCCCCCCAAGTGGAGACGAGCAGTACTTC.

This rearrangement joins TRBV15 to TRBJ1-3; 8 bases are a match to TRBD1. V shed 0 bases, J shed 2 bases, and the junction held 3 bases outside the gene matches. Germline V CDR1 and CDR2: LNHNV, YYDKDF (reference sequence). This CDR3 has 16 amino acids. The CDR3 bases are TGTGCCACCAGCAGAGACAGGGGGCTCACTGGAAACACCATATATTTT. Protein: CATSRDRGLTGNTIYF.

CDR3 bases: TGTGCCAGCAGCCTGCAAACTCGCGGACTAGCGGGAGGAGAGGGTTACGAGCAGTACTTC. Its protein is CASSLQTRGLAGGEGYEQYF. The rearrangement joins TRBV7-8 to TRBJ2-5; 14 nucleotides agree with TRBD2. The J call may be wrong; the DNA end is better matched by TRBJ2-7. CDR3 length: 20 amino acids. From germline, CDR1 is SGHVS and CDR2 FQNEAQ.

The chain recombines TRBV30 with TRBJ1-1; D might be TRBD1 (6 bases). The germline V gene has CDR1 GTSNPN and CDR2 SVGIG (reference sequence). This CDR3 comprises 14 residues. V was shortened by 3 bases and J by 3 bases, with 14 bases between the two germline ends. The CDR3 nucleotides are TGTGCCTGGAGAAGGGGGGGCTTGGACACTGAAGCTTTCTTT. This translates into CAWRRGGLDTEAFF.

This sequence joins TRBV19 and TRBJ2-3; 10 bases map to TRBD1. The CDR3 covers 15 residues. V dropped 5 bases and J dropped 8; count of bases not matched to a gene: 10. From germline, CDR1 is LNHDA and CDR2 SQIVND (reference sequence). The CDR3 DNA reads TGTGCCAGTAGTTCTGGGACAGGGGATTTGGGTACGCAGTATTTT. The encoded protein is CASSSGTGDLGTQYF. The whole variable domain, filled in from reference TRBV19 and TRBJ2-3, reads DGGITQSPKYLFRKEGQNVTLSCEQNLNHDAMYWYRQDPGQGLRLIYYSQIVNDFQKGDIAEGYSVSREKKESFPLTVTSAQKNPTAFYLCASSSGTGDLGTQYFGPGTRLTVL.

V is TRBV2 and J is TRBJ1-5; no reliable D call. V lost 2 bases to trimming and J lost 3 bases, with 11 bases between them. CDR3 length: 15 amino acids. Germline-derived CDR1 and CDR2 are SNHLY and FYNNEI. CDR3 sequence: CASSEFEQNNQPQHF. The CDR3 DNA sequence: TGTGCCAGCAGTGAATTTGAACAAAACAATCAGCCCCAGCATTTT.

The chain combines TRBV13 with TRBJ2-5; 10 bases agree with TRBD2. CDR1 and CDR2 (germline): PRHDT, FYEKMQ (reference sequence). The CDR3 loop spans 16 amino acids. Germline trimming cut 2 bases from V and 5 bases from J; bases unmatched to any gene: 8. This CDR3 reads CASSLSSGGAGETQYF. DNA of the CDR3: TGTGCCAGCAGCTTATCGAGCGGGGGGGCCGGGGAGACCCAGTACTTC.

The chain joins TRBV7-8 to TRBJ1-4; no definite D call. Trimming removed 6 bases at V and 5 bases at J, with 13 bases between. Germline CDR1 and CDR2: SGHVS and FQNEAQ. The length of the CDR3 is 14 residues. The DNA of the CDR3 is TGTGCCAGCAGTTTTAGGACGGGAAATGAAAAACTGTTTTTT. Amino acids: CASSFRTGNEKLFF.

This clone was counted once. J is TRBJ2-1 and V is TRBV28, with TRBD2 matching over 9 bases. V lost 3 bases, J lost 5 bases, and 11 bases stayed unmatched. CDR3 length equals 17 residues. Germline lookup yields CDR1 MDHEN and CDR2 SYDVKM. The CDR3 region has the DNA TGTGCCAGCAGTTTGGAAGGCGGGGGGGTTGTAGACAATGAGCAGTTCTTC. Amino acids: CASSLEGGGVVDNEQFF.

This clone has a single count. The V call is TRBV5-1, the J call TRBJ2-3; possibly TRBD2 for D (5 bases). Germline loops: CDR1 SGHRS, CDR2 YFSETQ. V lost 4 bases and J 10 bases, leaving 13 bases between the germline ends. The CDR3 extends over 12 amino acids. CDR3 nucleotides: TGCGCCAGCAGCCCCGGCGGGTTGGCGCAGTATTTT. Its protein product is CASSPGGLAQYF.

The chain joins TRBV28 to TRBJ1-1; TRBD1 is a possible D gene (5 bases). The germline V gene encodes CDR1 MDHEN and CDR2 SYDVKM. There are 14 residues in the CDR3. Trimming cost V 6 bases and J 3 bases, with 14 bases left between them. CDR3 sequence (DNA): TGTGCCAGCAGCCAAACAGGCGGGGACACTGAAGCTTTCTTT. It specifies CASSQTGGDTEAFF. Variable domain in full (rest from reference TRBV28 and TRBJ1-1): DVKVTQSSRYLVKRTGEKVFLECVQDMDHENMFWYRQDPGLGLRLIYFSYDVKMKEKGDIPEGYSVSREKKERFSLILESASTNQTSMYLCASSQTGGDTEAFFGQGTRLTVV.

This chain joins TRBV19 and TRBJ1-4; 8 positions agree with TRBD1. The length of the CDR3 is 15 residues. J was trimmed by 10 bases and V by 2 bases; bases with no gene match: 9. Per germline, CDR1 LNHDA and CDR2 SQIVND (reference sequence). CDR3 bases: TGTGCCAGTAGTATATTAGCAGGGGGCGGTGGAAAACTGTTTTTT. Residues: CASSILAGGGGKLFF.

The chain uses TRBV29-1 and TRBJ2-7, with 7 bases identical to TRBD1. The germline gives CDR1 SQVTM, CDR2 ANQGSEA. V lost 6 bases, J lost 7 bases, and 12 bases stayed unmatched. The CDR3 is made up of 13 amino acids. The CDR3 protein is CSVSPTGSGEQYF. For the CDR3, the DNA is TGCAGCGTGTCGCCGACAGGGTCGGGAGAGCAGTACTTC.